This TCR beta chain is drawn from a study of cytomegalovirus exposure and HLA in healthy donors. Study-level information: Within an early data release were approximately 85 million unique TCRs drawn from HLA-typed donors. Study-level findings and limits: A later analysis found TCR association rates differed by HLA locus, highest for DRB1 and lowest for HLA-C.

The primer mix had 60 Vbeta and 13 Jbeta primers. Using immunoSEQ multiplex PCR, the repertoire was profiled, and TCRdb retains in-frame clones only, with some absent. The sample carries around 180,000 clones, 80% recorded once. Regarding this clone: Its antigen is undetermined.

The CDR3 runs to 17 residues. The trim removed 7 bases at V and 4 bases at J, leaving 14 bases unmatched. Germline V gives CDR1 SGHRS, CDR2 YFSETQ. The rearrangement joins TRBV5-1 to TRBJ2-1; 10 bases fit TRBD2. Sequenced input: PBMCs. The receptor was isolated from a man aged 25 to 40 in good health and CMV-seropositive. The CDR3 nucleotides read TGCGCCAGCCTCCCTTTTACCGGGACTAGCGTGTACAATGAGCAGTTCTTC. This codes for CASLPFTGTSVYNEQFF.